This record covers a single TCR beta chain. Its target is unknown. The V end lost 1 base, the J end lost 4 bases, and 15 bases lay between the germline ends. Germline lookup yields CDR1 DFQATT and CDR2 SNEGSKA (reference sequence). The CDR3 has 15 residues. Every TCR beta cDNA library bore unique molecular identifiers. TCRdb fed the PCR reads into MiXCR, producing one record per CDR3 protein. This sample carries fewer than 900,000 distinct CDR3 sequences, 35% to 55% of them seen once, and the ten largest clones take roughly 4.9%. These data are taken from a study of post-analysis software for immune sequencing data. Whole-study context: Patients with relapsing-remitting, secondary progressive and progressive-relapsing multiple sclerosis courses were all represented. Study-wide results and caveats: Diversity measured as normalized Chao1 was significantly lower in multiple sclerosis patients than in controls. Comparison of patients with controls showed 4 to 6 TRBV segments more frequent in patients, TRBV5-6, TRBV5-1 and TRBV20-1 among them.

The sequence was collected from a girl aged 10-17 years with multiple sclerosis. Source material: blood. The chain has TRBV20-1 and TRBJ2-3; TRBD2 is a possible D gene (6 bases). The CDR3 DNA reads TGCAGTGCTAGAGTAGGAGGGAGCGGCGCAGATACGCAGTATTTT. Amino acid sequence: CSARVGGSGADTQYF.